Listed below are T cell receptor beta chains from one sample, sequenced in a study of T cells after yellow fever vaccination. TCRdb reprocessed the 5' RACE reads via MiXCR and lists one record per CDR3 protein. This sample carries 400,000 to 450,000 distinct CDR3 sequences, 18% of them seen once, and the ten largest clones take roughly a sixth. Here the sequenced sample was PBMCs, taken before the yellow fever booster vaccination. The origin of the receptors is a man younger than 35 who received the YFV17D yellow fever vaccine. The CDR3 runs from the conserved cysteine through the conserved F or W. A D gene is named only where the DNA matches it firmly. Part of the rows lack a size; the others show once, few, many or a class for expanded clones.

CDR3 length: 11
V gene: TRBV25-1
clone size: many
J gene: TRBJ2-1
D gene: .
CDR3 protein: CASSGGNEQFF
CDR3 DNA: TGTGCCAGCAGCGGAGGGAATGAGCAGTTCTTC

CDR3 length: 12
V gene: TRBV20-1
clone size: few
J gene: TRBJ2-5
D gene: .
CDR3 protein: CSAMGLVETQYF
CDR3 DNA: TGCAGTGCAATGGGACTCGTAGAGACCCAGTACTTC

CDR3 length: 15
V gene: TRBV4-1
clone size: .
J gene: TRBJ2-3
D gene: TRBD2
CDR3 protein: CASSHTSGGTDTQYF
CDR3 DNA: TGCGCCAGCAGCCATACTAGCGGGGGTACAGATACGCAGTATTTT

CDR3 length: 13
V gene: TRBV12-3/TRBV12-4
clone size: few
J gene: TRBJ1-2
D gene: .
CDR3 protein: CASSWLLNYGYTF
CDR3 DNA: TGTGCCAGCAGTTGGTTACTAAACTATGGCTACACCTTC

CDR3 length: 14
V gene: TRBV6-6
clone size: many
J gene: TRBJ1-1
D gene: .
CDR3 protein: CASSYSTANTEAFF
CDR3 DNA: TGTGCCAGCAGTTACTCGACAGCGAACACTGAAGCTTTCTTT

CDR3 length: 15
V gene: TRBV12-3/TRBV12-4
clone size: .
J gene: TRBJ2-2
D gene: .
CDR3 protein: CASSPRGREAGELFF
CDR3 DNA: TGTGCCAGCAGTCCCCGGGGCAGGGAGGCCGGGGAGCTGTTTTTT

CDR3 length: 16
V gene: TRBV5-1
clone size: few
J gene: TRBJ2-1
D gene: TRBD2
CDR3 protein: CASSSTLAGIINEQFF
CDR3 DNA: TGCGCCAGCAGCTCCACCTTAGCGGGGATAATCAATGAGCAGTTCTTC

CDR3 length: 16
V gene: TRBV19
clone size: .
J gene: TRBJ1-1
D gene: TRBD1
CDR3 protein: CASSKLTGAKNTEAFF
CDR3 DNA: TGTGCCAGTAGCAAATTGACAGGGGCGAAGAACACTGAAGCTTTCTTT

CDR3 length: 14
V gene: TRBV7-6
clone size: few
J gene: TRBJ1-2
D gene: .
CDR3 protein: CASSLGGISYGYTF
CDR3 DNA: TGTGCCAGCAGCTTAGGCGGTATATCCTATGGCTACACCTTC

CDR3 length: 13
V gene: TRBV7-2
clone size: few
J gene: TRBJ1-4
D gene: .
CDR3 protein: CASSLQGNEKLFF
CDR3 DNA: TGTGCCAGCAGCCTCCAGGGGAATGAAAAACTGTTTTTT

CDR3 length: 17
V gene: TRBV7-8
clone size: .
J gene: TRBJ1-5
D gene: TRBD1
CDR3 protein: CASSLSRGGQGSQPQHF
CDR3 DNA: TGTGCCAGCAGCTTGTCGAGAGGAGGACAGGGAAGTCAGCCCCAGCATTTT

CDR3 length: 14
V gene: TRBV20-1
clone size: .
J gene: TRBJ2-3
D gene: TRBD2
CDR3 protein: CSEGSGGHPDTQYF
CDR3 DNA: TGCAGTGAGGGGAGCGGGGGGCATCCAGATACGCAGTATTTT

CDR3 length: 14
V gene: TRBV7-9
clone size: .
J gene: TRBJ2-3
D gene: .
CDR3 protein: CASSRPEGADTQYF
CDR3 DNA: TGTGCCAGCAGCAGGCCGGAGGGGGCAGATACGCAGTATTTT

CDR3 length: 15
V gene: TRBV6-2/TRBV6-3
clone size: few
J gene: TRBJ1-5
D gene: .
CDR3 protein: CASSYSKGGAQPQHF
CDR3 DNA: TGTGCCAGCAGTTACTCGAAGGGGGGGGCGCAGCCCCAGCATTTT

CDR3 length: 15
V gene: TRBV7-9
clone size: few
J gene: TRBJ1-5
D gene: .
CDR3 protein: CASSPGSFSNQPQHF
CDR3 DNA: TGTGCCAGCAGCCCCGGGAGTTTCAGCAATCAGCCCCAGCATTTT

CDR3 length: 14
V gene: TRBV2
clone size: few
J gene: TRBJ1-5
D gene: .
CDR3 protein: CASSDSTAHQPQHF
CDR3 DNA: TGTGCCAGCAGTGACAGCACGGCCCACCAGCCCCAGCATTTT